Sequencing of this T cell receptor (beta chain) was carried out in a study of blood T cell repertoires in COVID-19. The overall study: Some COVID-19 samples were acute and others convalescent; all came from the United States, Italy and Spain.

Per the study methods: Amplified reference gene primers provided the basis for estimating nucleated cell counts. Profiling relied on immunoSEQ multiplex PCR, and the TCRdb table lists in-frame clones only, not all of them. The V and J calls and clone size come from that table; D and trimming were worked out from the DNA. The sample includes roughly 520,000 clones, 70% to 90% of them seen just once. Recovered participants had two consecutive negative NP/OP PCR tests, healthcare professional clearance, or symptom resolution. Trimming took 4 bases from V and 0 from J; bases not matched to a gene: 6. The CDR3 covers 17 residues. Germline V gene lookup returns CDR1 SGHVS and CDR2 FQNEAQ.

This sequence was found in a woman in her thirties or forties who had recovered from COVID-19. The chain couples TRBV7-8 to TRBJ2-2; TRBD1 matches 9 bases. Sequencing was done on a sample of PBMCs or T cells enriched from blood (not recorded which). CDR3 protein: CASSSPRDRANTGELFF. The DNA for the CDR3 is TGTGCCAGCAGCTCACCCCGGGACAGGGCGAACACCGGGGAGCTGTTTTTT. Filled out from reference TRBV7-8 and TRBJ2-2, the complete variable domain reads GAGVSQSPRYKVAKRGQDVALRCDPISGHVSLFWYQQALGQGPEFLTYFQNEAQLDKSGLPSDRFFAERPEGSVSTLKIQRTQQEDSAVYLCASSSPRDRANTGELFFGEGSRLTVL.